The 29 T cell receptor beta chains below all came from one sample that was sequenced in a study of tumor and adjacent non-tumor tissue in lung cancer. No cell sorting was done before RNA was extracted from the tissue. A modified ARM-PCR protocol with three rounds of nested PCR amplified TCRbeta. In TCRdb, the multiplex PCR reads were re-called with MiXCR into one record per CDR3 protein. The top ten hold 9.5% to 15% of the sample, which has 130,000 or so distinct CDR3 sequences, about 66% seen once. The sequenced material came from lung tumor tissue. The receptors derive from a man aged 25 to 40 with non-small cell lung cancer.

In the case of this clonotype: At one end the junction does not follow the germline gene, possibly because of a read error. V is TRBV6-5 and J is TRBJ2-7; TRBD1 is a possible D gene (6 bases). Germline CDR1 MNHEY, CDR2 SVGAGI. There are 13 residues in the CDR3. The CDR3 DNA follows: TGTGCCAGCAATTACAACAGGGAGTACGTGCAATACTTC. It codes for CASNYNREYVQYF.

With regard to this clonotype: The CDR3 ends on some other residue instead of the conserved phenylalanine or tryptophan, so this is likely a read error. The chain carries TRBV20-1 and TRBJ2-3; D may match TRBD1 or TRBD2 (5 bases each). This CDR3 comprises 14 residues. Germline-derived CDR1 and CDR2 are DFQATT and SNEGSKA (reference sequence). CDR3 coding DNA: TGCAGCCCCGGGACGGGGTTTAGCACAGGTACGCAGTATTCT. Its protein product is CSPGTGFSTGTQYS.

Comment on this clonotype: Given a much more abundant clone one base away, this may be a read error. The CDR3 sequence: CATSEASGSSYEQYF. CDR3 in DNA: TGTGCCACCAGTGAGGCTAGCGGGAGCTCCTACGAGCAGTACTTC. The chain uses TRBV24-1 and TRBJ2-7, with 10 bases fitting TRBD2. Germline assignment: CDR1 KGHDR and CDR2 SFDVKD. This CDR3 region has 15 residues. With V trimmed by 4 bases and J by 0 bases, 2 bases remained unmatched.

As to this clonotype: This CDR3 is missing its conserved last phenylalanine or tryptophan, likely due to a read error. The rearrangement uses TRBV6-6 and TRBJ1-5; a weak D match, TRBD1 (6 bases). Trimming left V 6 bases short and J 0 bases short, with 9 bases between. This CDR3 comprises 14 residues. CDR1 MNHNY and CDR2 SVGAGI come from the germline V gene (reference sequence). CDR3 amino acids: CASRAGVSNQPQHC. The CDR3 DNA reads as TGTGCCAGCAGGGCAGGGGTTAGCAATCAGCCCCAGCATTGT.

This clonotype occurred a few times. A read error is likely, as this CDR3 ends without the conserved phenylalanine or tryptophan. The chain has TRBV11-2 and TRBJ2-7, with TRBD2 identical over 9 bases. With V trimmed by 6 bases and J by 4 bases, 10 bases remained unmatched. Germline V lookup: CDR1 SGHAT, CDR2 FQNNGV. This CDR3 has 15 amino acids. DNA of the CDR3: TGTGCCAGCAGTCCGGGGACGACTAGCGGTTACGAGCAGTACTTA. The encoded protein is CASSPGTTSGYEQYL.

This clonotype was recorded many times. This sequence joins TRBV5-4 and TRBJ1-2, with D tentatively TRBD1 (6 bases). This CDR3 comprises 15 residues. Between the trimmed V and J ends, which lost 4 bases and 2 bases, there was a span of 15 bases. CDR1 and CDR2 (germline): SGHNT, YYREEE (reference sequence). The CDR3 spells CASSEGGGGNYGYTF. The DNA for the CDR3 is TGTGCCAGCAGCGAGGGGGGAGGGGGGAACTATGGCTACACCTTC. The variable domain in full, completed from reference TRBV5-4 and TRBJ1-2, reads ETGVTQSPTHLIKTRGQQVTLRCSSQSGHNTVSWYQQALGQGPQFIFQYYREEENGRGNFPPRFSGLQFPNYSSELNVNALELDDSALYLCASSEGGGGNYGYTFGSGTRLTVV.

Remarks on this clonotype: Since a much larger clone is just one base distant, this may be a read error. The chain carries TRBV6-1 and TRBJ2-3; 10 positions match TRBD2. The CDR3 length is 16 residues. Germline values: CDR1 MNHNS, CDR2 SASEGT. As DNA, the CDR3 is TGTGCCAGCAGTGAAAGAGCGGGGGGGCCCACAGATACGAAGTATTTT. It translates to CASSERAGGPTDTKYF.

As for this clonotype: A much larger clone differs from this one at a single base, so this may be a read error. The chain carries TRBV5-1 and TRBJ2-1; 9 bases agree with TRBD2. Germline V gives CDR1 SGHRS, CDR2 YFSETQ. The CDR3 runs to 15 residues. CDR3 residues: CACSLEGLAANEQFF. CDR3 coding DNA: TGCGCCTGCAGCTTGGAGGGACTAGCTGCCAATGAGCAGTTCTTC.

For this clonotype: No conserved phenylalanine or tryptophan is present at the end of the CDR3, so a read error is the likely explanation. This chain links TRBV28 with TRBJ1-4; a possible D gene is TRBD1 (6 bases). V lost 2 bases, J lost 3 bases, and 7 bases lay in between. Germline V gives CDR1 MDHEN, CDR2 SYDVKM. The CDR3 has 14 amino acids. The CDR3 protein is CASSLQGSNEKLFL. CDR3 bases: TGTGCCAGCAGTTTACAGGGGTCTAATGAAAAACTGTTTTTA.

This clonotype was counted ten times or more. The chain carries TRBV29-1 and TRBJ2-2, with D perhaps matching TRBD2 (6 bases). This CDR3 is 14 amino acids long. In germline, CDR1 is SQVTM, CDR2 ANQGSEA. V was trimmed by 4 bases and J by 3 bases, leaving 12 bases between them. CDR3 nucleotides: TGCAGCGTTGCCGGGACTGGCCACACCGGGGAGCTGTTTTTT. Its protein is CSVAGTGHTGELFF.

A word on this clonotype: One end of the junction does not line up with germline, which may come from a read error. The rearrangement joins TRBV20-1 to TRBJ2-5; the D is unclear. The CDR3 consists of 10 residues. Germline V gene data show CDR1 as DFQATT and CDR2 as SNEGSKA (reference sequence). The CDR3 nucleotides read TGCGGTGCGCTTCAAGATACCCGGTACTTC. The encoded protein is CGALQDTRYF.

This clonotype was counted at least ten times. The V gene is TRBV29-1, the J gene TRBJ2-7, with 8 bases matching TRBD2. The CDR3 has 14 residues. From germline, CDR1 is SQVTM and CDR2 ANQGSEA. The ends lost 5 bases at V and 7 bases at J; junction bases unmatched: 13. The CDR3 DNA is TGCAGCGTTAAGAAAGCGGGAGCTGGTCGGGAGCAGTACTTC. Translated, it gives CSVKKAGAGREQYF.

This rearrangement joins TRBV20-1 to TRBJ2-7; D may be TRBD2 (6 bases). Germline values: CDR1 DFQATT, CDR2 SNEGSKA (reference sequence). The CDR3 is 13 residues long. The CDR3 coding sequence is TGCATTGTGGGCAGGAGGGCCATGTACGAGCAGTACTTC. Encoded protein: CIVGRRAMYEQYF.

The chain links TRBV30 to TRBJ2-5; D is uncertain. Germline CDR1 and CDR2: GTSNPN and SVGIG (reference sequence). The CDR3 contains 13 residues. V lost 4 bases and J 1 base, leaving 10 bases between the germline ends. CDR3 protein: CAWNLGSQETQYF. CDR3 nucleotide sequence: TGTGCCTGGAACCTGGGGTCCCAAGAGACCCAGTACTTC.

Details on this clonotype: The germline gene is not matched at one end of the junction; a read error may be the cause. The chain employs TRBV20-1 and TRBJ1-5, with a tentative D call TRBD1 (5 bases). This CDR3 region has 17 residues. Germline V gene data show CDR1 as DFQATT and CDR2 as SNEGSKA (reference sequence). The CDR3 spells CSASTQRDYRTNQPQHF. In DNA form, the CDR3 reads TGTAGTGCTAGCACTCAGAGGGATTACAGGACGAATCAGCCCCAGCATTTT.

In the case of this clonotype: This likely comes from a read error, as the CDR3 has no conserved phenylalanine or tryptophan at its end. The chain has TRBV29-1 and TRBJ2-7; D remains ambiguous. This CDR3 spans 12 amino acids. Germline V gives CDR1 SQVTM, CDR2 ANQGSEA. Trimming left V 8 bases short and J 0 bases short, with 11 bases between. The CDR3 region has the DNA TGCAGCTTCAGAGTGAGCTCCTACGAGCAGTACCTC. This gives the protein CSFRVSSYEQYL.

In regard to this clonotype: The conserved phenylalanine or tryptophan is not found at the CDR3 terminus, so this likely reflects a read error. The chain employs TRBV6-2 or TRBV6-3 and TRBJ2-3, with 7 bases lining up with TRBD2. In germline, CDR1 is MNHEY, CDR2 SVGEGT. The CDR3 is 13 residues long. In DNA form, the CDR3 reads TGTGTCAGCAGCAATAGCGGGCCCGACACGCAGTATCTT. It translates to CVSSNSGPDTQYL.

Concerning this clonotype: Just one base apart from a much larger clone, this may be a read error. The chain links TRBV29-1 to TRBJ2-1, with D tentatively TRBD1 (6 bases). In germline, CDR1 is SQVTM, CDR2 ANQGSEA. This CDR3 region has 14 residues. Trimming pared 6 bases from V and 5 bases from J, leaving 17 bases between. The CDR3 region has the DNA TGCAGCGTATCGAGGCAGGGGATCAACAATGAGCAGTTCTTC. Translated: CSVSRQGINNEQFF.

Of note for this clonotype: The CDR3 carries no conserved terminal phenylalanine or tryptophan, so it likely arises from a read error. This sequence joins TRBV20-1 and TRBJ2-3; D gene uncertain. Germline V gene sequence: CDR1 DFQATT, CDR2 SNEGSKA (reference sequence). The V end lost 7 bases, the J end lost 3 bases, and 14 bases lay between the germline ends. This CDR3 is 13 amino acids long. The CDR3 region is CSVIDRRTDTQYL. DNA for the CDR3: TGCAGTGTGATCGACCGTAGGACAGATACGCAGTATTTG.

With regard to this clonotype: One end of the junction is discordant with germline, which a read error may explain. V and J are TRBV6-5 and TRBJ2-2; 8 positions agree with TRBD1. CDR3 length: 14 residues. CDR1 and CDR2 (germline): MNHEY, SVGAGI. DNA for the CDR3: TGTGCCTGCAGAGAGACAGGGGATCCCGGGGAGCTGTTTTTT. Protein sequence: CACRETGDPGELFF.

This chain connects TRBV11-3 to TRBJ2-3; possible D gene TRBD2, 6 bases. The germline V gene encodes CDR1 SGHNT and CDR2 YENEEA. Trimming removed 5 bases from V and 7 bases from J, with 16 bases in between. This CDR3 contains 14 residues. CDR3 protein: CASSPTWGRYTQYF. The CDR3 coding sequence is TGTGCCAGCAGCCCGACTTGGGGGAGGTATACGCAGTATTTT.

Of note for this clonotype: One end of the junction varies from germline; a read error may be responsible. The rearrangement joins TRBV20-1 to TRBJ2-3; D might be TRBD1 or TRBD2, each matching 7 bases. In germline, CDR1 is DFQATT, CDR2 SNEGSKA (reference sequence). This CDR3 comprises 13 residues. Here the CDR3 DNA reads TGCAGTGCTAGAGGGGAGGGGACAGATATGCAGTATTTT. Translation: CSARGEGTDMQYF.

The chain joins TRBV11-2 to TRBJ2-7; D remains ambiguous. Germline V lookup: CDR1 SGHAT, CDR2 FQNNGV. The CDR3 length is 14 residues. V was pared by 4 bases and J by 6 bases, with 16 bases between. In DNA form, the CDR3 reads TGTGCCAGCAGCTCCGGCGGAAGGCTCAGCGAGCAGTACTTC. Its translation: CASSSGGRLSEQYF.

This clonotype occurred a few times. The V gene is TRBV24-1, the J gene TRBJ1-5; no firm D call. CDR3 size: 14 residues. Germline-derived CDR1 and CDR2 are KGHDR and SFDVKD. The germline V and J ends were trimmed by 3 bases and 4 bases, with 9 bases remaining between them. CDR3 residues: CATSDPGTNQPQHF. The CDR3 nucleotides read TGTGCCACCAGTGATCCGGGAACAAATCAGCCCCAGCATTTT.

This clonotype was found a few times. This may be a read error, as it is one base from a much larger clone. The CDR3 region has the DNA TGTGCCAGCAGCCGCGGGGCCCACGGAGAGACCCAGTACTTC. Translating gives CASSRGAHGETQYF. The chain recombines TRBV6-5 with TRBJ2-5; TRBD2 might be the D (6 bases). Trimming pared 6 bases from V and 4 bases from J, leaving 15 bases between. CDR1 MNHEY and CDR2 SVGAGI come from the germline V gene. The CDR3 is 14 amino acids.

About this clonotype: A read error may be the cause here, since a much bigger clone is one base away. This chain connects TRBV20-1 to TRBJ2-5, with D possibly TRBD2 on 5 matching bases. CDR3 length: 13 residues. Per the germline V gene, CDR1 is DFQATT and CDR2 is SNEGSKA (reference sequence). This CDR3 reads CSTREEPWETQYF. CDR3 sequence (DNA): TGCAGTACTAGAGAAGAACCTTGGGAGACCCAGTACTTC.

This sequence joins TRBV4-2 and TRBJ2-2; weak D call: TRBD2 (6 bases). This CDR3 region has 17 residues. Trimming stripped 4 bases from V and 6 bases from J, with 21 bases between. Germline CDR1 and CDR2: LGHNA and YNFKEQ. CDR3 DNA: TGTGCCAGCAGCCCTCGACAAGCGGGTGGCAGTGCCGGGGAGCTGTTTTTT. It codes for CASSPRQAGGSAGELFF.

About this clonotype itself: A junction boundary mismatches the germline segment, possibly from a read error. The chain has TRBV4-1 and TRBJ1-5; 8 bases agree with TRBD1. Per germline, CDR1 MGHRA and CDR2 YSYEKL. The CDR3 sequence is 17 residues long. CDR3 residues: CVSSQERIQGGGQPQHF. The CDR3 DNA reads TGCGTCAGCAGCCAAGAGAGGATACAGGGGGGCGGTCAGCCCCAGCATTTT.

The rearrangement links TRBV11-2 to TRBJ2-1; TRBD2 agrees at 8 bases. Germline assignment: CDR1 SGHAT and CDR2 FQNNGV. The CDR3 has 16 residues. Trimming at V came to 7 bases and at J to 10 bases, leaving 18 bases not matched to a gene. Written as DNA, the CDR3 is TGTGCCAGCAACTCTCGAGCCCCGGGACTAGTAGGAGAGCAGTTCTTC. As protein: CASNSRAPGLVGEQFF.